This T cell receptor beta chain was obtained from a study of response to subunit inactivated influenza vaccine. Findings of the study overall: After each seasonal influenza vaccination, few new T cells are recruited, the authors suggested.

Each CDR3 protein is one row after TCRdb ran MiXCR on the RT-PCR reads. The repertoire consists of roughly 700,000 distinct CDR3 sequences, with approximately 15% occurring once and the leading ten covering 5.5% to 7%. This clonotype appeared many times. Its cognate antigen is unknown. Germline V gene lookup returns CDR1 MGHRA and CDR2 YSYEKL. The CDR3 is made up of 15 amino acids. The trim removed 4 bases at V and 2 bases at J, leaving 3 bases unmatched. The chain carries TRBV4-1 and TRBJ2-1, with TRBD1 identical over 9 bases. The receptor comes from a man aged 45-60 years who received an inactivated influenza vaccine. The specimen was PBMCs from blood, collected around 15 days before vaccination. The CDR3 sequence: CASSPGTGTYNEQFF. CDR3 bases: TGCGCCAGCAGCCCCGGGACAGGGACCTACAATGAGCAGTTCTTC.